These 8 T cell receptor beta chains came from one sample sequenced in a study of T-cell reconstitution after alpha-beta-depleted transplantation in children. Unique molecular identifiers featured in how the TCRbeta library was prepared. TCRdb passed the PCR reads through MiXCR, listing each CDR3 protein once. The sample shows a few hundred thousand distinct CDR3 sequences, under 13% of them seen only once. The sample was PBMCs from the stem cell graft donor, taken from the stem cell graft. The receptors were sampled from a human donor who donated a stem cell graft to a child with acute lymphoblastic leukemia.

The genes are TRBV5-4 and TRBJ2-1; 7 bases align to TRBD2. V lost 5 bases, J lost 6 bases, and 8 bases stayed unmatched. This CDR3 has 14 residues. The germline V gene has CDR1 SGHNT and CDR2 YYREEE (reference sequence). The DNA of the CDR3 is TGTGCCAGCAGAGAGGCGGGAGAACTCAATGAGCAGTTCTTC. Amino acids: CASREAGELNEQFF.

About this clonotype: A much larger clone lies a single base off, so this may be a read error. The chain couples TRBV4-2 to TRBJ1-5, with 8 bases lining up with TRBD1. The CDR3 is made up of 16 amino acids. CDR1 and CDR2 (germline): LGHNA, YNFKEQ. The CDR3 loop reads CASSQGTAGGNQPHHF. The CDR3 DNA sequence: TGTGCCAGCAGCCAAGGTACGGCAGGGGGCAATCAGCCCCACCATTTT.

This clonotype was seen repeatedly, ten times or more. This chain connects TRBV10-3 to TRBJ2-2; 11 nucleotides agree with TRBD1. The CDR3 sequence is 16 residues long. Trimming removed 6 bases from V and 6 bases from J; junction bases left unmatched: 9. The germline V gene has CDR1 ENHRY and CDR2 SYGVKD. The CDR3 sequence is CAISRTGQGAAGELFF. Here the CDR3 DNA reads TGTGCCATCAGCAGAACAGGACAGGGGGCTGCCGGGGAGCTGTTTTTT.

This clonotype has just a few counts. The CDR3 spells CASSRDRFLPGTF. The CDR3 nucleotides are TGTGCCAGCAGCCGAGACAGATTTTTGCCGGGGACCTTC. The chain employs TRBV4-2 and TRBJ1-2, with D tentatively TRBD1 (5 bases). The CDR3 has 13 residues. The V end lost 4 bases, the J end lost 14 bases, and 20 bases lay between the germline ends. Per the germline V gene, CDR1 is LGHNA and CDR2 is YNFKEQ.

The chain has TRBV7-3 and TRBJ2-1; TRBD2 matches at 8 bases. The CDR3 totals 18 residues. The germline gives CDR1 SGHTA, CDR2 FQGTGA. Trimming removed 2 bases from V and 0 bases from J; junction bases left unmatched: 9. CDR3 region: CASSLDTSGRGSYNEQFF. CDR3 DNA: TGTGCCAGCAGCTTAGACACTAGCGGCCGCGGCTCCTACAATGAGCAGTTCTTC. The full variable domain, completed using reference TRBV7-3 and TRBJ2-1, is GAGVSQTPSNKVTEKGKYVELRCDPISGHTALYWYRQSLGQGPEFLIYFQGTGAADDSGLPNDRFFAVRPEGSVSTLKIQRTERGDSAVYLCASSLDTSGRGSYNEQFFGPGTRLTVL.

The gene calls are TRBV9 and TRBJ2-2; TRBD2 agrees at 8 bases. Germline loops: CDR1 SGDLS, CDR2 YYNGEE. The V and J ends lost 0 bases and 3 bases, in that order; junction bases with no gene match: 1. This CDR3 contains 15 residues. Written as DNA, the CDR3 is TGTGCCAGCAGCGTAGCGGGAGGGGACACCGGGGAGCTGTTTTTT. It yields the protein CASSVAGGDTGELFF.

The chain couples TRBV4-3 to TRBJ2-7; 8 bases line up with TRBD1. CDR3 size: 15 residues. The J segment lost 2 bases and the V segment lost 4 bases, leaving 7 bases of the junction unmatched. Germline CDR1 LGHNA, CDR2 YSLEER. The CDR3 bases are TGCGCCAGCAGCCCCGGGGCAGGGGGCACCTACGAGCAGTACTTC. Translated, it gives CASSPGAGGTYEQYF.

This clonotype came up a few times. This sequence joins TRBV27 and TRBJ1-1, with 7 bases fitting TRBD1. J lost 10 bases, V lost 5 bases, and 16 bases had no gene match. This CDR3 has 15 amino acids. In germline, CDR1 is MNHEY, CDR2 SMNVEV (reference sequence). CDR3 nucleotide sequence: TGTGCCAGCAGTCCCACCGGACAGGCCCCTTATGGAGCTTTCTTT. Translating gives CASSPTGQAPYGAFF.